This T cell receptor (beta chain) appears in the sequencing data of a study of CD8 T cells in ankylosing spondylitis. TCRdb re-derived calls from the 5' RACE reads in MiXCR, one entry per CDR3 protein. The table shows tens of thousands of distinct CDR3 sequences, with approximately 5.7% occurring only once. The V end was cut by 4 bases, the J end by 4 bases, with 13 bases between. Germline assignment: CDR1 LNHDA and CDR2 SQIVND (reference sequence). CDR3 length: 14 amino acids. This clonotype was recorded a few times. The clonotype comes from a male donor with ankylosing spondylitis. The chain joins TRBV19 to TRBJ1-1; possibly TRBD1 for D (5 bases). The sequenced sample consisted of synovial fluid, either unsorted or a sorted T cell fraction (not recorded which). CDR3 residues: CASSTRRQSTEAFF. DNA of the CDR3: TGTGCCAGTAGTACCCGACGACAGAGCACTGAAGCTTTCTTT.